The following is a T cell receptor beta chain sequence with its context. The antigen is not known. Profiled with immunoSEQ multiplex PCR; TCRdb holds only in-frame clones, not every one. The sample lists about 1,500,000 clones, roughly 96% occurring once. Participating donors were healthy, HIV-negative adults free of recent acute infections or vaccinations. This entry comes from a study of shared clonotypes between healthy human individuals. Regarding the study as a whole: In having few donors, the study represented limited genetic and exposure-history diversity. Investigators expected sequencing depth to affect clonotype sharing among donors. The generation probabilities recorded for non-shared clonotypes fell below those of clonotypes shared by all four donors.

CDR3 size: 18 residues. Germline CDR1 is LNHDA and CDR2 is SQIVND (reference sequence). Trimming at V came to 1 base and at J to 2 bases, leaving 12 bases not matched to a gene. The V call is TRBV19, the J call TRBJ2-3, with 7 nucleotides matching TRBD1. The sample taken for sequencing was naive CD4+ T cells sorted from blood. Subset noted: CD45RA+ positively selected. The sequence came from a young man in good health. The CDR3 coding sequence is TGTGCCAGTAGTATAGGCCCTCCCGGGACAGTTTACACAGATACGCAGTATTTT. Translated, it gives CASSIGPPGTVYTDTQYF.